A single sample gave rise to the 25 T cell receptor beta chains below, sequenced in a study of T cells in Graves' hyperthyroidism and ophthalmopathy. Researchers took RNA transcripts and amplified the TCR beta CDR3 regions from them. First-round RT-PCR with HTBI primers amplified the TCR CDR3 region. MiXCR was run by TCRdb on the multiplex PCR reads, yielding one entry per CDR3 protein. The profile covers hundreds of thousands of distinct CDR3 sequences, with around 20% appearing a single time and approximately 60% taken by the ten largest. Sequencing was performed on blood. Source of these receptors: a man aged 25-45 years with Graves' ophthalmopathy.

In regard to this clonotype: This may come from a read error, since a much larger clone is one base off. The rearrangement uses TRBV12-3 or TRBV12-4 and TRBJ2-3; the match to TRBD2 covers 7 bases. The CDR3 has 17 residues. V gave up 7 bases and J gave up 4 bases; unmatched junction bases: 17. DNA for the CDR3: TGTGCCAGCACCAGGACTGGCGGGAGAGGAGGGGCAGATACGCAGTATTTT. This translates into CASTRTGGRGGADTQYF.

This CDR3 reads CAISERLLDGQGSVNQPQHF. CDR3 nucleotides: TGTGCCATCAGTGAGAGATTACTCGACGGACAGGGGTCGGTCAATCAGCCCCAGCATTTT. This chain links TRBV10-3 with TRBJ1-5; TRBD1 matches 9 bases. There are 20 residues in the CDR3. J gave up 3 bases and V 2 bases, and 17 bases lay outside the gene matches. Germline V CDR1 and CDR2: ENHRY, SYGVKD.

This clonotype was counted many times. In nucleotides, the CDR3 is TGCGCCAGCAGCCCGCATGACGTAGCCAAAAACATTCAGTACTTC. Translating gives CASSPHDVAKNIQYF. V and J are TRBV5-1 and TRBJ2-4; no reliable D call. Trimming shortened V by 4 bases and J by 0 bases, and 11 bases separated the two germline ends. The CDR3 runs 15 residues. Germline V gives CDR1 SGHRS, CDR2 YFSETQ.

The J gene is TRBJ1-1, the V gene TRBV19; no definite D call. This CDR3 region has 12 residues. Trimming took off 5 bases at V and 8 bases at J, with 12 bases between the two ends. Germline CDR1 LNHDA, CDR2 SQIVND (reference sequence). The CDR3 reads CASSPRTYEAFF. The CDR3 DNA reads TGTGCCAGTAGTCCACGGACTTACGAAGCTTTCTTT.

This clonotype has more than one count but fewer than ten. The chain uses TRBV27 and TRBJ1-3; no reliable D call. Per germline, CDR1 MNHEY and CDR2 SMNVEV (reference sequence). CDR3 length equals 12 residues. V was cut by 8 bases and J by 4 bases, with 9 bases left in between. Here the CDR3 DNA reads TGTGCCAGCCATGACGCAGGAAACACCATATATTTT. Amino acids: CASHDAGNTIYF.

This clonotype was seen only a few times. The gene calls are TRBV11-2 and TRBJ2-1, with 8 nucleotides matching TRBD1. V lost 5 bases, J lost 12 bases, and 3 bases stayed unmatched. Germline CDR1 reads SGHAT; CDR2 reads FQNNGV. The CDR3 length is 11 residues. The CDR3 reads CASSPGTGQFF. The CDR3 bases are TGTGCCAGCAGCCCTGGGACAGGGCAGTTCTTC. The complete variable domain, with remaining parts taken from reference TRBV11-2 and TRBJ2-1, reads EAGVAQSPRYKIIEKRQSVAFWCNPISGHATLYWYQQILGQGPKLLIQFQNNGVVDDSQLPKDRFSAERLKGVDSTLKIQPAKLEDSAVYLCASSPGTGQFFGPGTRLTVL.

In its sample, this clonotype was seen a few times. V and J are TRBV5-1 and TRBJ2-5; the match to TRBD1 covers 12 bases. In germline, CDR1 is SGHRS, CDR2 YFSETQ. The V and J ends lost 5 bases and 5 bases, in that order; junction bases with no gene match: 13. The CDR3 extends over 17 amino acids. This chain's CDR3 is CASRSAGQGALGETQYF. The CDR3 nucleotides read TGCGCCAGCAGGAGCGCGGGACAGGGGGCGCTTGGGGAGACCCAGTACTTC.

This clonotype appeared a few times. The chain joins TRBV7-9 to TRBJ2-1; TRBD2 is a possible D gene (5 bases). The CDR3 is 15 residues long. Germline CDR1 reads SEHNR; CDR2 reads FQNEAQ (reference sequence). Trimming cost V 5 bases and J 2 bases, with 13 bases left between them. This CDR3 is CASSRGRGTYNEQFF. Written as DNA, the CDR3 is TGTGCCAGCAGCCGCGGACGGGGAACCTACAATGAGCAGTTCTTC.

V and J are TRBV3-1 and TRBJ2-2, with 13 nucleotides matching TRBD2. V was clipped by 5 bases and J by 5 bases; unmatched bases: 8. Germline V CDR1 and CDR2: LGHDT, YNNKEL (reference sequence). There are 17 residues in the CDR3. CDR3 nucleotide sequence: TGTGCCAGCAGCTCAAGGACTAGCGGGAGAGGTACCGGGGAGCTGTTTTTT. Its translation is CASSSRTSGRGTGELFF.

This rearrangement joins TRBV12-3 or TRBV12-4 to TRBJ1-2, with TRBD1 matching over 7 bases. Germline trimming cut 4 bases from V and 2 bases from J; bases unmatched to any gene: 4. This CDR3 is 14 amino acids long. The CDR3 loop is CASSYLGQNYGYTF. CDR3 nucleotide sequence: TGTGCCAGCAGTTATCTGGGACAGAACTATGGCTACACCTTC.

V is TRBV6-1 and J is TRBJ2-7, with D unclear. The length of the CDR3 is 12 residues. V was pared by 6 bases and J by 3 bases, with 9 bases between. The germline V gene encodes CDR1 MNHNS and CDR2 SASEGT. The CDR3 sequence: CASSPRSYEQYF. CDR3 coding DNA: TGTGCCAGCAGCCCTCGGAGCTACGAGCAGTACTTC.

This clonotype was seen only a few times. This chain connects TRBV14 to TRBJ1-4, with 7 bases aligning to TRBD1. The CDR3 consists of 15 residues. V was clipped by 4 bases and J by 7 bases; unmatched bases: 9. From germline, CDR1 is SGHDN and CDR2 FVKESK. The CDR3 is CASSLERQGGEKLFF. Written as DNA, the CDR3 is TGTGCCAGCAGCCTAGAACGACAGGGAGGTGAAAAACTGTTTTTT.

The table lists this clonotype with a count of one. The J gene is TRBJ2-2, the V gene TRBV30; no clear D. The CDR3 runs to 13 residues. Germline-derived CDR1 and CDR2 are GTSNPN and SVGIG (reference sequence). V was pared by 2 bases and J by 5 bases, with 9 bases between. This CDR3 is CAWSRSVTGELFF. CDR3 sequence (DNA): TGTGCCTGGAGTAGATCCGTAACCGGGGAGCTGTTTTTT. Full variable domain (outside the CDR3, taken from reference TRBV30 and TRBJ2-2): SQTIHQWPATLVQPVGSPLSLECTVEGTSNPNLYWYRQAAGRGLQLLFYSVGIGQISSEVPQNLSASRPQDRQFILSSKKLLLSDSGFYLCAWSRSVTGELFFGEGSRLTVL.

The rearrangement uses TRBV5-1 and TRBJ1-2, with 9 bases fitting TRBD1. The V gene's germline CDR1 is SGHRS and CDR2 YFSETQ. Losses at the gene ends were 5 bases for V and 5 bases for J; bases not matched to a gene: 7. This CDR3 spans 14 amino acids. CDR3 coding DNA: TGCGCCAGCAGTTTCTCCGGGACAGGGTATGGCTACACCTTC. As protein: CASSFSGTGYGYTF.

This clonotype turned up a few times. The chain links TRBV5-4 to TRBJ2-1; TRBD2 matches at 9 bases. The CDR3 is 16 amino acids. Germline assignment: CDR1 SGHNT and CDR2 YYREEE (reference sequence). Germline trimming cut 0 bases from V and 7 bases from J; bases unmatched to any gene: 8. The CDR3 protein is CASSLALGLAFNEQFF. CDR3 in DNA: TGTGCCAGCAGCTTGGCCTTAGGACTAGCGTTTAATGAGCAGTTCTTC. Full variable domain (rest looked up from reference TRBV5-4 and TRBJ2-1): ETGVTQSPTHLIKTRGQQVTLRCSSQSGHNTVSWYQQALGQGPQFIFQYYREEENGRGNFPPRFSGLQFPNYSSELNVNALELDDSALYLCASSLALGLAFNEQFFGPGTRLTVL.

This clonotype was seen many times. This sequence joins TRBV20-1 and TRBJ2-1; TRBD2 is a possible D gene (5 bases). Per the germline V gene, CDR1 is DFQATT and CDR2 is SNEGSKA (reference sequence). The CDR3 sequence is 15 residues long. The V gene lost 3 bases and the J gene lost 8 bases, with 20 bases spanning the gap. In DNA form, the CDR3 reads TGCAGTGCTAGGGGTGGTGGGAGAGCTTCAGATGAGCAGTTCTTC. Translating it yields CSARGGGRASDEQFF.

This clonotype was picked up a small number of times. This chain joins TRBV20-1 and TRBJ2-3, with 11 bases that match TRBD2. This CDR3 contains 16 residues. Trimming took 3 bases from V and 1 from J; bases not matched to a gene: 6. Per the germline V gene, CDR1 is DFQATT and CDR2 is SNEGSKA (reference sequence). The DNA for the CDR3 is TGCAGTGCTAGCGTTAGCGGGGGGGCCCGCACAGATACGCAGTATTTT. Its protein product is CSASVSGGARTDTQYF.

Note on this clonotype: A read error may account for a junction end that differs from germline. This rearrangement joins TRBV30 to TRBJ2-1; D is unresolved. Germline V gene sequence: CDR1 GTSNPN, CDR2 SVGIG (reference sequence). This CDR3 region has 12 residues. CDR3 sequence (DNA): TGTGCCGGGCAGCAGTCCTACAATGGGCAGTTCTTC. The encoded protein is CAGQQSYNGQFF.

The chain joins TRBV3-1 to TRBJ2-1, with 8 bases lining up with TRBD2. J gave up 10 bases and V 3 bases, and 8 bases lay outside the gene matches. In germline, CDR1 is LGHDT, CDR2 YNNKEL (reference sequence). The CDR3 is 14 amino acids. The chain's CDR3 is CASSQARTSWEQFF. In nucleotides, the CDR3 is TGTGCCAGCAGCCAGGCCAGGACTAGCTGGGAGCAGTTCTTC.

This clonotype was recorded many times. A junction end diverges from the germline sequence, so it may reflect a read error. The V call is TRBV3-1, the J call TRBJ2-1; D gene ambiguous. The CDR3 contains 16 residues. CDR1 is LGHDT and CDR2 is YNNKEL in the germline V gene (reference sequence). CDR3 sequence (DNA): TGTGCCAGCAGCCAAGCTGGCCTCCTCTCCCACAATGAGCAGTTCTTC. Amino acids: CASSQAGLLSHNEQFF.

Ten or more counts support this clonotype. The V and J genes are TRBV28 and TRBJ1-4; 12 bases match TRBD1. After removal of 3 bases from V and 5 bases from J, the junction contained 1 base not matched to a gene. Germline values: CDR1 MDHEN, CDR2 SYDVKM. The CDR3 covers 15 residues. The CDR3 loop reads CASSFGTGGNEKLFF. As DNA, the CDR3 is TGTGCCAGCAGTTTCGGGACAGGGGGCAATGAAAAACTGTTTTTT. Together with reference TRBV28 and TRBJ1-4, the CDR3 gives the full variable domain: DVKVTQSSRYLVKRTGEKVFLECVQDMDHENMFWYRQDPGLGLRLIYFSYDVKMKEKGDIPEGYSVSREKKERFSLILESASTNQTSMYLCASSFGTGGNEKLFFGSGTQLSVL.

This clonotype was detected a few times. The V and J genes are TRBV12-3 or TRBV12-4 and TRBJ1-5, with D uncertain. The CDR3 length is 14 residues. V gave up 7 bases and J gave up 7 bases, with 17 bases separating them. CDR3 amino acids: CASTRSGREQPQHF. The CDR3 coding sequence is TGTGCCAGCACCCGTAGTGGTCGGGAGCAGCCCCAGCATTTT.

This clonotype was seen only a few times. This chain uses TRBV7-4 with TRBJ1-1; a weak D match, TRBD1 (6 bases). Germline V gene data show CDR1 as SGHVT and CDR2 as SQSDAQ. Trimming left V 5 bases short and J 7 bases short, with 14 bases between. CDR3 length: 13 residues. The CDR3 nucleotides are TGTGCCAGCAGCGGAGGGGGGGGTAGTGAAGCTTTCTTT. It is translated as CASSGGGGSEAFF.

This clonotype was seen repeatedly, ten times or more. The chain couples TRBV7-9 to TRBJ1-1, with D uncertain. Trimming left V 3 bases short and J 4 bases short, with 6 bases between. Germline-derived CDR1 and CDR2 are SEHNR and FQNEAQ (reference sequence). The CDR3 sequence is 12 residues long. In DNA form, the CDR3 reads TGTGCCAGCAGCTTCGAGGCCACTGAAGCTTTCTTT. The encoded protein is CASSFEATEAFF.

Ten or more counts support this clonotype. The V call is TRBV27, the J call TRBJ2-5, with D perhaps given as TRBD1 or TRBD2 (6 bases each). Trimming took 0 bases from V and 2 from J, leaving 13 bases between them. This CDR3 spans 16 amino acids. Germline CDR1 reads MNHEY; CDR2 reads SMNVEV (reference sequence). CDR3 region: CASSLSFRGEQETQYF. The CDR3 DNA sequence: TGTGCCAGCAGTTTATCATTTAGGGGGGAACAAGAGACCCAGTACTTC.